The 11 T cell receptor beta chains below come from one sample, sequenced in a study of T cells in tuberculosis. The table came from immunoSEQ multiplex PCR; TCRdb's copy has only in-frame clones and leaves some out. The table records around 38,000 clones, 93% of them present only once. What was sequenced was PBMCs. The origin of the receptors is a donor aged 5 to 30 with latent tuberculosis or without tuberculosis infection.

This chain uses TRBV9 with TRBJ2-7, with TRBD2 matching over 7 bases. The ends lost 0 bases at V and 2 bases at J; junction bases unmatched: 2. This CDR3 is built from 14 residues. Germline CDR1 and CDR2: SGDLS and YYNGEE. Here the CDR3 reads CASSVGRGTYEQYF. Here the CDR3 DNA reads TGTGCCAGCAGCGTAGGGCGGGGGACCTACGAGCAGTACTTC.

This clone was observed a handful of times. V gene TRBV19 combines with J gene TRBJ1-2; 8 positions match TRBD1. Germline values: CDR1 LNHDA, CDR2 SQIVND (reference sequence). J gave up 8 bases and V 5 bases, and 10 bases lay outside the gene matches. The CDR3 totals 14 residues. The CDR3 loop is CASSLGTGVRGYTF. CDR3 in DNA: TGTGCCAGTAGTCTAGGGACAGGCGTGCGCGGCTACACCTTC. Supplemented by reference TRBV19 and TRBJ1-2, the full variable domain reads DGGITQSPKYLFRKEGQNVTLSCEQNLNHDAMYWYRQDPGQGLRLIYYSQIVNDFQKGDIAEGYSVSREKKESFPLTVTSAQKNPTAFYLCASSLGTGVRGYTFGSGTRLTVV.

The rearrangement uses TRBV6-5 and TRBJ1-1; TRBD1 is a possible D gene (5 bases). The V end was cut by 9 bases, the J end by 3 bases, with 11 bases between. CDR3 size: 12 residues. Germline assignment: CDR1 MNHEY and CDR2 SVGAGI. CDR3 nucleotide sequence: TGTGCCAGGGAACAGGTGTACACTGAAGCTTTCTTT. Encoded protein: CAREQVYTEAFF.

This clone was detected once. The gene calls are TRBV7-9 and TRBJ2-7, with D tentatively TRBD2 (6 bases). V lost 8 bases, J lost 3 bases, and 17 bases lay in between. Germline V gene data show CDR1 as SEHNR and CDR2 as FQNEAQ (reference sequence). The CDR3 extends over 14 amino acids. CDR3 sequence (DNA): TGTGCCAGCTCTCCGGGGCGGGGTGACTACGAGCAGTACTTC. Encoded protein: CASSPGRGDYEQYF.

The J gene is TRBJ2-7, the V gene TRBV29-1, with no clear D. The CDR3 length is 12 residues. Trimming cost V 3 bases and J 7 bases, with 13 bases left between them. Germline CDR1 SQVTM, CDR2 ANQGSEA. The CDR3 DNA reads TGCAGCGTTGAGGCCAGGCCCTGGGAGCAGTACTTC. Translation gives CSVEARPWEQYF.

Written as DNA, the CDR3 is TGTGCCCCAGCCTTGGGGGGTGGCTATGGCTACACCTTC. This encodes CAPALGGGYGYTF. The chain combines TRBV10-3 with TRBJ1-2, with D possibly being TRBD1 (5 bases). V was cut by 11 bases and J by 4 bases, with 17 bases left in between. Germline CDR1 and CDR2: ENHRY and SYGVKD. The CDR3 spans 13 residues.

V usage is TRBV25-1 and J usage is TRBJ2-6, with D possibly TRBD1 on 5 matching bases. V lost 1 base to trimming and J lost 2 bases, with 12 bases between them. This CDR3 is built from 17 residues. The germline CDR1 and CDR2 sequences are MGHDK and SYGVNS. This chain's CDR3 is CASSESWGPAGANVLTF. The CDR3 DNA follows: TGTGCCAGCAGTGAATCCTGGGGCCCCGCTGGGGCCAACGTCCTGACTTTC.

The chain couples TRBV27 to TRBJ1-2, with 8 bases identical to TRBD1. The CDR3 length is 17 residues. With 2 bases clipped from V and 3 bases from J, the junction kept 11 bases outside the gene matches. Per germline, CDR1 MNHEY and CDR2 SMNVEV (reference sequence). The CDR3, as DNA: TGTGCCAGCAGTTTAAGTAATGGACAGGGTATAGACTATGGCTACACCTTC. Translating gives CASSLSNGQGIDYGYTF.

The gene calls are TRBV7-8 and TRBJ1-2; D is ambiguous. Germline CDR1 SGHVS, CDR2 FQNEAQ. V lost 1 base and J 2 bases, leaving 5 bases between the germline ends. The CDR3 spans 13 residues. CDR3 sequence: CASSLVTNYGYTF. CDR3 in DNA: TGTGCCAGCAGCTTAGTAACAAACTATGGCTACACCTTC.

This clone was recorded only once. The J gene is TRBJ1-1, the V gene TRBV4-1, with D uncertain. The CDR3 is 13 amino acids. Germline V gene sequence: CDR1 MGHRA, CDR2 YSYEKL. V shed 4 bases and J shed 5 bases, with 11 bases lying between them. The CDR3 is CASSPPRGTEAFF. CDR3 bases: TGCGCCAGCAGCCCACCACGGGGAACTGAAGCTTTCTTT.

The V call is TRBV27, the J call TRBJ2-1; the D gene is possibly TRBD2 (7 bases). CDR3 length equals 14 residues. CDR1 is MNHEY, CDR2 SMNVEV, per germline (reference sequence). V dropped 3 bases and J dropped 2 bases, with 8 bases sitting between them. CDR3 sequence reads: CASSLGGPYNEQFF. Written as DNA, the CDR3 is TGTGCCAGCAGTTTGGGGGGGCCCTACAATGAGCAGTTCTTC.